The 14 T cell receptor beta chains given below trace back to one sample, sequenced in a study of blood T cell repertoires in COVID-19. Sequencing used immunoSEQ multiplex PCR; TCRdb keeps in-frame clones, though not all of them. The table has 300,000 to 400,000 clones, approximately 88% seen once. The sequenced material came from PBMCs or T cells enriched from blood (not recorded which). Source of these receptors: a young man who had recovered from COVID-19.

The chain uses TRBV5-1 and TRBJ1-2; 9 bases match TRBD1. Germline-derived CDR1 and CDR2 are SGHRS and YFSETQ. J lost 4 bases, V lost 5 bases, and 6 bases had no gene match. The CDR3 runs to 14 residues. The CDR3 protein is CASRKGQGSYGYTF. The CDR3, as DNA: TGCGCCAGCAGAAAGGGACAGGGTAGCTATGGCTACACCTTC.

The V call is TRBV5-1, the J call TRBJ1-2; maybe TRBD1 (5 bases). CDR1 and CDR2 from the germline V gene are SGHRS and YFSETQ. The CDR3 contains 17 residues. The V gene lost 4 bases and the J gene lost 0 bases, with 19 bases spanning the gap. The CDR3 here is CASSDVAGRITNYGYTF. The CDR3 nucleotides are TGCGCCAGCAGCGACGTCGCGGGACGGATCACTAACTATGGCTACACCTTC.

The chain joins TRBV6-5 to TRBJ2-2; the D gene is possibly TRBD1 (7 bases). The CDR3 spans 14 residues. V shed 7 bases and J shed 8 bases, with 17 bases lying between them. Germline V gene data show CDR1 as MNHEY and CDR2 as SVGAGI. The CDR3 DNA follows: TGTGCCAGCACCAATGGAGGGGGCGGGGGGGAGCTGTTTTTT. Translation gives CASTNGGGGGELFF.

In nucleotides, the CDR3 is TGTGCCAGCAGCGCGGACAGCTATGGCTACACCTTC. Encoded protein: CASSADSYGYTF. The rearrangement joins TRBV7-9 to TRBJ1-2; perhaps TRBD1 as D (6 bases). V lost 5 bases to trimming and J lost 4 bases, with 8 bases between them. The CDR3 covers 12 residues. CDR1 is SEHNR, CDR2 FQNEAQ, per germline (reference sequence).

This chain connects TRBV24-1 to TRBJ2-7, with 8 bases aligning to TRBD1. The CDR3 is 18 amino acids. Per germline, CDR1 KGHDR and CDR2 SFDVKD. The V segment lost 1 base and the J segment 7 bases; nucleotides outside the gene matches: 17. The CDR3 region is CATSDFLTGDRGLGEQYF. The CDR3, as DNA: TGTGCCACCAGTGATTTTTTGACGGGCGACAGGGGACTGGGTGAGCAGTACTTC.

The chain couples TRBV30 to TRBJ1-1, with D perhaps matching TRBD1 (6 bases). V shed 4 bases and J shed 2 bases, with 11 bases lying between them. Germline V CDR1 and CDR2: GTSNPN, SVGIG (reference sequence). The CDR3 extends over 13 amino acids. DNA for the CDR3: TGTGCCTGGACGATGACAGGCAACACTGAAGCTTTCTTT. It specifies CAWTMTGNTEAFF.

The V gene is TRBV5-1, the J gene TRBJ2-1; D unresolved. The CDR3 extends over 15 amino acids. CDR1 and CDR2 (germline): SGHRS, YFSETQ. Between the trimmed V and J ends, which lost 2 bases and 0 bases, there was a span of 9 bases. The CDR3 DNA reads as TGCGCCAGCAGCTTCACTGACTCCTCCTACAATGAGCAGTTCTTC. Its translation: CASSFTDSSYNEQFF.

This sequence joins TRBV9 and TRBJ1-2; tentatively, D is TRBD1 (5 bases). The CDR3 spans 14 residues. V lost 0 bases, J lost 7 bases, and 13 bases lay in between. From germline, CDR1 is SGDLS and CDR2 YYNGEE. CDR3 amino acids: CASSVEGQGRGYTF. CDR3 bases: TGTGCCAGCAGCGTAGAGGGGCAGGGTCGTGGCTACACCTTC.

The J gene is TRBJ1-2, the V gene TRBV28, with 9 bases identical to TRBD1. V gave up 6 bases and J gave up 7 bases; unmatched junction bases: 9. CDR1 and CDR2 (germline): MDHEN, SYDVKM. The CDR3 totals 14 residues. The CDR3 DNA is TGTGCCAGCAGAGATCCGGGACAGGGTTTTGGCTACACCTTC. This sequence encodes CASRDPGQGFGYTF.

The J gene is TRBJ1-5, the V gene TRBV18; D gene unclear. Germline CDR1 and CDR2: KGHSH and LQKENI. The CDR3 spans 14 residues. V was clipped by 4 bases and J by 0 bases, with 7 bases between them. The CDR3 coding sequence is TGTGCCAGCTCACTTCAGTATAGCAATCAGCCCCAGCATTTT. It specifies CASSLQYSNQPQHF. The complete variable domain, with remaining parts taken from reference TRBV18 and TRBJ1-5, reads NAGVMQNPRHLVRRRGQEARLRCSPMKGHSHVYWYRQLPEEGLKFMVYLQKENIIDESGMPKERFSAEFPKEGPSILRIQQVVRGDSAAYFCASSLQYSNQPQHFGDGTRLSIL.

This sequence joins TRBV27 and TRBJ1-4; no firm D call. Germline V gene data show CDR1 as MNHEY and CDR2 as SMNVEV (reference sequence). CDR3 length equals 12 residues. Trimming left V 8 bases short and J 8 bases short, with 12 bases between. The CDR3 sequence is CASSLTPEKLFF. In nucleotides, the CDR3 is TGTGCCAGCTCCTTGACACCCGAAAAACTGTTTTTT.

The chain uses TRBV23-1 and TRBJ2-7; the match to TRBD1 covers 8 bases. TRBV23-1 carries the ORF label, with uncertain function. With V trimmed by 3 bases and J by 7 bases, 8 bases remained unmatched. This CDR3 comprises 14 residues. The CDR3 sequence: CASSHHGQGWEQYF. CDR3 bases: TGCGCCAGCAGTCACCATGGACAGGGCTGGGAGCAGTACTTC.

The chain uses TRBV28 and TRBJ2-7; 7 nucleotides line up with TRBD1. This CDR3 spans 14 amino acids. The trim removed 6 bases at V and 5 bases at J, leaving 10 bases unmatched. CDR1 is MDHEN and CDR2 is SYDVKM in the germline V gene. CDR3 DNA: TGTGCCAGCAGATCCACCGGGACAGAGGACGAGCAGTACTTC. This encodes CASRSTGTEDEQYF.

CDR3 coding DNA: TGTGCCAGCAGCCCGATAACAGGGCTTGGGACCGGGGAGCTGTTTTTT. Its translation: CASSPITGLGTGELFF. This chain joins TRBV7-7 and TRBJ2-2; possible D gene TRBD1, 6 bases. The CDR3 is made up of 16 amino acids. Germline values: CDR1 SSHAT, CDR2 FNYEAQ (reference sequence). The V gene lost 5 bases and the J gene lost 5 bases, with 18 bases spanning the gap. Filled out from reference TRBV7-7 and TRBJ2-2, the complete variable domain reads GAGVSQSPRYKVTKRGQDVTLRCDPISSHATLYWYQQALGQGPEFLTYFNYEAQPDKSGLPSDRFSAERPEGSISTLTIQRTEQRDSAMYRCASSPITGLGTGELFFGEGSRLTVL.